The entry that follows covers one T cell receptor beta chain sequence. The CDR3 is 12 residues long. The germline V and J ends were trimmed by 6 bases and 6 bases, with 14 bases remaining between them. The V gene's germline CDR1 is SQVTM and CDR2 ANQGSEA. Method: immunoSEQ multiplex PCR; TCRdb's copy keeps in-frame clones and lacks some. The table lists hundreds of thousands of clones, around 89% of them singletons. The sample comes from a study of blood T cell repertoires in COVID-19. Study at large: The United States, Italy and Spain provided the acute and convalescent COVID-19 samples.

Sequenced: PBMCs or T cells enriched from blood (not recorded which). The chain employs TRBV29-1 and TRBJ1-1; a weak D match, TRBD1 (6 bases). The receptor was derived from a woman in her 40s who had recovered from COVID-19. This CDR3 reads CSVARGGAEAFF. Here the CDR3 DNA reads TGCAGCGTCGCGAGAGGGGGGGCTGAAGCTTTCTTT.